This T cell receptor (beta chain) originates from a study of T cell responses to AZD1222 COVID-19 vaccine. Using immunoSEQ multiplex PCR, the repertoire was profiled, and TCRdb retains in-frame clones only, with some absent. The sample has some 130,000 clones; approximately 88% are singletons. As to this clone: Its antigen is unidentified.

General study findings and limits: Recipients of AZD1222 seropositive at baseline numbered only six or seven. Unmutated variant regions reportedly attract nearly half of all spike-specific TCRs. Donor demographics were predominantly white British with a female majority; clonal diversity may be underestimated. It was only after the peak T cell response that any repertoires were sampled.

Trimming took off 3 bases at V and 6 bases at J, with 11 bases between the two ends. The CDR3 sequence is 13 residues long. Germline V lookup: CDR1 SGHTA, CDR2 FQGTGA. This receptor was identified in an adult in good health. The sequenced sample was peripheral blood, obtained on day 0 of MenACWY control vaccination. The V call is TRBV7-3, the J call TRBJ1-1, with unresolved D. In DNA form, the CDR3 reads TGTGCCAGCAGCTTTAGGGCGGTCGCTGAAGCTTTCTTT. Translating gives CASSFRAVAEAFF.